This TCR beta chain was documented in a study of CD8 T cells in Susac syndrome. About the study: At the time their blood was drawn, patients with Susac syndrome were either therapy-naive, on corticosteroids (with some of them also receiving intravenous immunoglobulin), or on intravenous immunoglobulin alone.

Study outcomes and limitations: The CD4+ T cell repertoires, which came from Susac syndrome patients, showed no sign of clonal expansion.

CDR1 is SGHRS, CDR2 YFSETQ, per germline. The junction had 12 bases not matched to a gene; V was cut back by 4 bases and J by 4 bases. This CDR3 spans 16 amino acids. With random hexamers, roughly 0.5 to 1 ug RNA was reverse transcribed. Across 54 Vbeta and 13 Jbeta, immunoSEQ multiplex PCR amplified TCR beta CDR3. MiXCR, applied by TCRdb to the immunoSEQ multiplex PCR reads, yields one record per CDR3 protein. The table has under 200,000 distinct CDR3 sequences, around 94% seen once. Note on this clonotype: Its antigen is unknown.

Isolation of CD8+ and CD4+ T cells was performed negatively, whereas enrichment of TEMRA cells was done by FACS. The chain recombines TRBV5-1 with TRBJ2-3; the match to TRBD1 covers 7 bases. Sequencing was performed on CD4+ T cells from PBMCs. The TCR sequence derives from a human donor with Susac syndrome. CDR3 bases: TGCGCCAGCAGCCCGACAGGGCTAGGCTACCCAGATACGCAGTATTTT. This sequence encodes CASSPTGLGYPDTQYF.